The T cell receptor (beta chain) under discussion was sequenced for a study of beta chain features in type 1 diabetes. Per germline, CDR1 LNHNV and CDR2 YYDKDF (reference sequence). The CDR3 runs 13 residues. Trimming removed 8 bases from V and 5 bases from J; junction bases left unmatched: 5. The isolated RNA, all of it, was reverse transcribed, so expressed TCRB transcripts were what got sequenced. TCRdb keeps only in-frame clones here, not all; method: immunoSEQ multiplex PCR. This table has over 500,000 clones, around 15% appearing once. This clone has more than one count but fewer than ten. The TCR originated in a man aged 18 to 30 in good health. The chain links TRBV15 to TRBJ2-1; 8 bases are shared with TRBD2. The sequencing sample was made of naive CD4+ T cells from blood. The CDR3 loop reads CATGWTSNNEQFF. The CDR3 DNA reads TGTGCCACCGGGTGGACTAGCAACAATGAGCAGTTCTTC.